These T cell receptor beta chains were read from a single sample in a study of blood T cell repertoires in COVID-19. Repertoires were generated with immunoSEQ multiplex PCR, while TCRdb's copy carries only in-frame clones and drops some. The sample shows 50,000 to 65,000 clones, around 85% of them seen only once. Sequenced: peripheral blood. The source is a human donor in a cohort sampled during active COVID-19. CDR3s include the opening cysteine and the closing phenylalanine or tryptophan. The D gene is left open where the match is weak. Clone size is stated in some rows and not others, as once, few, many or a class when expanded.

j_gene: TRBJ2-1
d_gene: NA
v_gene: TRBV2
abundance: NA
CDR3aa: CASSRTGTPNNEQFF
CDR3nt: TGTGCCAGCAGTCGCACCGGGACACCTAACAATGAGCAGTTCTTC

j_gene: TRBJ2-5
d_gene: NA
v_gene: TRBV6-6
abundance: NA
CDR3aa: CASRQRGDQETQYF
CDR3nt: TGTGCCAGCAGGCAAAGAGGAGACCAAGAGACCCAGTACTTC

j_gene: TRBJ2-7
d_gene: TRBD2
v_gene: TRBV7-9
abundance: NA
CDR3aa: CASSSHQLAGRIYEQYF
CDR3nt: TGTGCCAGCAGCTCCCATCAGCTAGCGGGAAGGATCTACGAGCAGTACTTC

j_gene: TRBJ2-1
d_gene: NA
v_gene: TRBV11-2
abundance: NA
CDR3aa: CASSLDTSGHYNEQFF
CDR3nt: TGTGCCAGCAGCTTAGATACCAGCGGGCATTACAATGAGCAGTTCTTC

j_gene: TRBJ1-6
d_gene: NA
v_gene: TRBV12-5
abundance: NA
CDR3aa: CASGLAPGSPGVPLHF
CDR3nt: TGTGCTAGTGGTTTGGCACCGGGTTCGCCAGGGGTACCCCTCCACTTT

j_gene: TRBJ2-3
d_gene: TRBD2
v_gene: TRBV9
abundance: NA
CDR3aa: CASSVGLAGSDTQYF
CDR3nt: TGTGCCAGCAGCGTAGGACTAGCGGGATCAGATACGCAGTATTTT

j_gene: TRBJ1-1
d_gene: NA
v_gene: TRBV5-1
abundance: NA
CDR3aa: CASSSRQRNTEAFF
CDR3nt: TGCGCCAGCAGCTCGCGGCAGAGGAACACTGAAGCTTTCTTT

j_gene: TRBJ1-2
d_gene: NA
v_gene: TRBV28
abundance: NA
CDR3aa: CATGDTYYGYTF
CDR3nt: TGTGCCACCGGGGACACCTACTATGGCTACACCTTC

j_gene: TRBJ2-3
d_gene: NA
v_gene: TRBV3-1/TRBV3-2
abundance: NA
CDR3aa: CASSQVARGGTDTQYF
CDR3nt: TGTGCCAGCAGCCAAGTAGCCAGGGGGGGCACAGATACGCAGTATTTT

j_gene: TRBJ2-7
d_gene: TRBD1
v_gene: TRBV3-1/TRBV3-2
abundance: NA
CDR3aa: CASSQGDSYEQYF
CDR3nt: TGTGCCAGCAGCCAAGGGGACAGTTACGAGCAGTACTTC

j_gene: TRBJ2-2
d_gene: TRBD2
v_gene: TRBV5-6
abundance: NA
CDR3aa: CASSLPGRAGELFF
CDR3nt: TGTGCCAGCAGCTTACCTGGGAGGGCCGGGGAGCTGTTTTTT

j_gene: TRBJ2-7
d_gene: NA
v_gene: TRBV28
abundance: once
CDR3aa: CASRGTTSYEQYF
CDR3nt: TGTGCCAGCAGGGGGACAACTTCCTACGAGCAGTACTTC

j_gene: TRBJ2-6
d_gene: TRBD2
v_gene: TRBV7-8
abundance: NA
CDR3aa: CASSWGGTGANVLTF
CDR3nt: TGTGCCAGCAGCTGGGGGGGGACCGGGGCCAACGTCCTGACTTTC

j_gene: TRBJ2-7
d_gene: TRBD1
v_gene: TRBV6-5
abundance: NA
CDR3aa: CASRYRGTREQYF
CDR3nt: TGTGCCAGTAGGTACAGGGGAACTCGCGAGCAGTACTTC

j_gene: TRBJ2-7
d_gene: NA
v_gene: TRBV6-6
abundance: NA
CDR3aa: CASSYSQNEQYF
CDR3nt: TGTGCCAGCAGTTACTCCCAAAACGAGCAGTACTTC

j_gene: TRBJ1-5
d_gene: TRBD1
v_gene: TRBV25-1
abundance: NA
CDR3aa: CASSHQGAKMGNQPQHF
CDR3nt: TGTGCCAGCAGCCACCAGGGGGCCAAGATGGGCAATCAGCCCCAGCATTTT

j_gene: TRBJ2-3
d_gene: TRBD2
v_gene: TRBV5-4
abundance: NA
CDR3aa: CASSLKTAGGITDTQYF
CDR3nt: TGTGCCAGCAGCTTGAAAACCGCGGGGGGTATCACAGATACGCAGTATTTT

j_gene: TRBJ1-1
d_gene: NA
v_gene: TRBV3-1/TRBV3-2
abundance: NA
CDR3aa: CASSSREGVNTEAFF
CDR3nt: TGTGCCAGCAGCTCCCGGGAGGGGGTGAACACTGAAGCTTTCTTT

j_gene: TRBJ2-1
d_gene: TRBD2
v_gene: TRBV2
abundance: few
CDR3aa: CASSLAGRNEQFF
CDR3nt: TGTGCCAGCTCACTAGCGGGACGAAATGAGCAGTTCTTC

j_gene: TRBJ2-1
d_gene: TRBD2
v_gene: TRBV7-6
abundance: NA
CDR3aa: CASSPERGDYNEQFF
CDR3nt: TGTGCCAGCAGCCCCGAGCGGGGGGACTACAATGAGCAGTTCTTC

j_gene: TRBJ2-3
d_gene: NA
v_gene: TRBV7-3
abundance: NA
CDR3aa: CASSLTSGTDTQYF
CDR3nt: TGTGCCAGCAGCTTAACTAGCGGAACAGATACGCAGTATTTT

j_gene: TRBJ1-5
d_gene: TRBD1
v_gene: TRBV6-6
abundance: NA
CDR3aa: CASSPSGTVSNQPQHF
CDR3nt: TGTGCCAGCAGCCCCTCCGGGACAGTTAGCAATCAGCCCCAGCATTTT

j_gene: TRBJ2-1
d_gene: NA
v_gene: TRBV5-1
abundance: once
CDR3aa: CASSLATLNNEQFF
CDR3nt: TGCGCCAGCAGCTTGGCTACTTTGAACAATGAGCAGTTCTTC

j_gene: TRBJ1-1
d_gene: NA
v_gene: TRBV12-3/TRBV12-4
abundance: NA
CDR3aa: CASIQNTEAFF
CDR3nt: TGTGCCAGCATTCAGAACACTGAAGCTTTCTTT

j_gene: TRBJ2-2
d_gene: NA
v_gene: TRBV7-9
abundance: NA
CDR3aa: CASSLARSELFF
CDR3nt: TGTGCCAGCAGCTTAGCCAGGTCGGAGCTGTTTTTT

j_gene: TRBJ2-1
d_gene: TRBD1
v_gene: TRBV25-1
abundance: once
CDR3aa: CASSTETTGFLF
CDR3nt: TGTGCCAGCAGCACGGAGACGACAGGGTTTCTCTTC

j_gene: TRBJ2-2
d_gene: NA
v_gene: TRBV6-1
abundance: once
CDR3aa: CASSLVGGGELFF
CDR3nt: TGTGCCAGCAGCCTAGTAGGAGGCGGGGAGCTGTTTTTT

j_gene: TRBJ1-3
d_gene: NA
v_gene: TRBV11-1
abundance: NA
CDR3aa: CASSQGDSGNTIYF
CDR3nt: TGTGCCAGCAGCCAAGGGGACTCTGGAAACACCATATATTTT

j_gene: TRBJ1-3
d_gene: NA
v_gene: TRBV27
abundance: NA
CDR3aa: CASSQQGAGNTIYF
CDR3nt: TGTGCCAGCAGTCAACAGGGAGCGGGAAACACCATATATTTT

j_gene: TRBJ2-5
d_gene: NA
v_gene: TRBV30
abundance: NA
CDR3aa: CAWNRGWETQYF
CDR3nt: TGTGCCTGGAACCGGGGATGGGAGACCCAGTACTTC

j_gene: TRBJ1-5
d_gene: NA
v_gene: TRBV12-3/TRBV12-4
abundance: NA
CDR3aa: CASRQRENQPQHF
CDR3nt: TGTGCCAGCAGGCAAAGAGAGAATCAGCCCCAGCATTTT

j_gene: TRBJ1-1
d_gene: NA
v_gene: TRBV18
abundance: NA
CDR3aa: CASSPQGGTEAFF
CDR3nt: TGTGCCAGCTCACCACAGGGAGGCACTGAAGCTTTCTTT

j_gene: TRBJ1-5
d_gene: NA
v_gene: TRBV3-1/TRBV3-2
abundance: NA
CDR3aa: CASSQGSNSVKGNQPQHF
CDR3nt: TGTGCCAGCAGCCAAGGATCTAACTCGGTTAAAGGCAATCAGCCCCAGCATTTT

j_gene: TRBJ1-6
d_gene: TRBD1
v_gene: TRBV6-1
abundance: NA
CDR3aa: CASSDGTGGSPLHF
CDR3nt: TGTGCCAGCAGTGACGGGACAGGTGGATCACCCCTCCACTTT

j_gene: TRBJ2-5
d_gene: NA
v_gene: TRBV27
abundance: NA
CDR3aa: CASSLRGAQETQYF
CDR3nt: TGTGCCAGCAGTTTACGGGGGGCCCAAGAGACCCAGTACTTC

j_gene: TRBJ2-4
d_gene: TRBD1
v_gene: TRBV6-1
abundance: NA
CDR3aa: CASSEAFWTGTKNIQYF
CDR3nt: TGTGCCAGCAGTGAAGCGTTCTGGACAGGAACCAAAAACATTCAGTACTTC

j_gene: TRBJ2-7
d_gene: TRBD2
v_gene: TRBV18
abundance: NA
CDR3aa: CASSPGPLAGANYEQYF
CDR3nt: TGTGCCAGCTCACCAGGCCCGCTAGCGGGAGCTAACTACGAGCAGTACTTC

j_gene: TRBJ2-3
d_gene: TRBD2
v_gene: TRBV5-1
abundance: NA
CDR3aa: CASSPGLAGPTDTQYF
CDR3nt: TGCGCCAGCAGCCCGGGACTAGCGGGACCCACAGATACGCAGTATTTT

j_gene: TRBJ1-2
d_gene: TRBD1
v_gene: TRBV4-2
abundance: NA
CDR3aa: CASSQTTGAGGYTF
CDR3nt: TGTGCCAGCAGCCAAACGACAGGGGCGGGAGGCTACACCTTC

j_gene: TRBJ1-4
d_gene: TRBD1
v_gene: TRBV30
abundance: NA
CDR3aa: CAWGGTGQPNLFF
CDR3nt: TGTGCCTGGGGGGGGACGGGACAGCCCAATCTGTTTTTT

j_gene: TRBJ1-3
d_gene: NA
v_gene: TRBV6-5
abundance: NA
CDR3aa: CASSSWGRSSGNTIYF
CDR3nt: TGTGCCAGCAGTTCCTGGGGCAGGAGCTCTGGAAACACCATATATTTT

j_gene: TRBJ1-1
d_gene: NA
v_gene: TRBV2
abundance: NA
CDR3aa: CASVRGSGMNTEAFF
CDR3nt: TGTGCCAGCGTCCGAGGGTCGGGGATGAACACTGAAGCTTTCTTT

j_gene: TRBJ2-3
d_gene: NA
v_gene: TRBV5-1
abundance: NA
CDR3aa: CASSLAGGVADTQYF
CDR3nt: TGCGCCAGCAGCTTGGCCGGAGGGGTGGCAGATACGCAGTATTTT

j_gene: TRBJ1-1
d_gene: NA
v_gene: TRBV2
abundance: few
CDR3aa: CASTRGGGVEAFF
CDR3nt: TGTGCCAGCACGAGAGGGGGAGGGGTCGAAGCTTTCTTT

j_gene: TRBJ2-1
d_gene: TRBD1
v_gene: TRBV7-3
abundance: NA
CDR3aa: CASSLGDRYNEQFF
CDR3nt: TGTGCCAGCAGCTTGGGGGACAGATACAATGAGCAGTTCTTC

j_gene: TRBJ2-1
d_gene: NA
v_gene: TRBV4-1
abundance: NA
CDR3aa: CASSHQPEHRLTSYNEQFF
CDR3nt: TGCGCCAGCAGCCACCAACCGGAACACAGGCTGACCTCCTACAATGAGCAGTTCTTC

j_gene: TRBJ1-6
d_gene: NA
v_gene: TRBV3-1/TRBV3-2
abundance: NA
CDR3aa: CASSDRSYNSPLHF
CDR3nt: TGTGCCAGCAGCGACAGGAGCTATAATTCACCCCTCCACTTT

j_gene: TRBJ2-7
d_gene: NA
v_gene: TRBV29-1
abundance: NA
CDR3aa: CSVEAVSGSYEQYF
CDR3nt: TGCAGCGTTGAGGCGGTTAGTGGGTCCTACGAGCAGTACTTC

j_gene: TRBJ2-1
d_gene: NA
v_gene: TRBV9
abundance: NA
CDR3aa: CASSVVEELNEQFF
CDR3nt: TGTGCCAGCAGCGTAGTTGAAGAGCTCAATGAGCAGTTCTTC

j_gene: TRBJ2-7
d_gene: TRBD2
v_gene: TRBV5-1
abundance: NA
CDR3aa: CASSRTSGDYEQYF
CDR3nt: TGCGCCAGCAGCCGGACTAGCGGAGACTACGAGCAGTACTTC

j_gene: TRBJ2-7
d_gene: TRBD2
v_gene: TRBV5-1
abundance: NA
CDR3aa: CASSLAGVSEQYF
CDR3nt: TGCGCCAGCAGTCTAGCGGGAGTGAGCGAGCAGTACTTC

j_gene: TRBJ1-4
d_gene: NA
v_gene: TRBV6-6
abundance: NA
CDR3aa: CASSYSLIDEKLFF
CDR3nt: TGTGCCAGCAGTTACTCCTTGATAGATGAAAAACTGTTTTTT

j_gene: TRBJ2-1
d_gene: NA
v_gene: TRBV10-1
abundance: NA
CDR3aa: CASSGPPGERLYNEQFF
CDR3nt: TGCGCCAGCAGTGGCCCCCCGGGGGAGCGGCTCTACAATGAGCAGTTCTTC

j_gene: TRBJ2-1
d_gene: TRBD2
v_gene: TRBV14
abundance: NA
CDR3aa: CASSQDFRTSGSNEQFF
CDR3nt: TGTGCCAGCAGCCAAGATTTCCGGACTAGCGGGAGTAATGAGCAGTTCTTC